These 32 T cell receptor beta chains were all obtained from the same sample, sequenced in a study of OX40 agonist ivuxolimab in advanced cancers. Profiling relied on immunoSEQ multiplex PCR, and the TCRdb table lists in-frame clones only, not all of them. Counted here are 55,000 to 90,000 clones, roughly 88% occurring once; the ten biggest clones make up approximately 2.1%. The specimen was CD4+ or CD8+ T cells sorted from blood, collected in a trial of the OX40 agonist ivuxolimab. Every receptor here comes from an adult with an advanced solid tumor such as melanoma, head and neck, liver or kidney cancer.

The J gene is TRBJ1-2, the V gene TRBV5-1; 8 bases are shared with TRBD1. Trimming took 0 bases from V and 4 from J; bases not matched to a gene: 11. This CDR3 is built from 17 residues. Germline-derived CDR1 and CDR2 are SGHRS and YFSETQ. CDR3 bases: TGCGCCAGCAGCTTGGGGGTAGCCCGGGACAGGTTCTATGGCTACACCTTC. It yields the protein CASSLGVARDRFYGYTF.

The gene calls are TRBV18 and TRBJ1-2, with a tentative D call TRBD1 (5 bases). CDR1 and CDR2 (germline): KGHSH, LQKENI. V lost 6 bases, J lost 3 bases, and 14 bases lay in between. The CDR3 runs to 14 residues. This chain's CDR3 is CASSGGEADYGYTF. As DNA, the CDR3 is TGTGCCAGCTCCGGAGGGGAGGCAGACTATGGCTACACCTTC.

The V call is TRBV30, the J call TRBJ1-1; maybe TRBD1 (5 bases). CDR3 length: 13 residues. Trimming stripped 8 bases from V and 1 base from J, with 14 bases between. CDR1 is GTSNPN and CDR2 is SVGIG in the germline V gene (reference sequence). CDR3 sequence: CARQNDRNTEAFF. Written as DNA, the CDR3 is TGTGCCAGACAGAACGACAGGAACACTGAAGCTTTCTTT. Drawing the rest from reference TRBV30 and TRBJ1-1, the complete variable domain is SQTIHQWPATLVQPVGSPLSLECTVEGTSNPNLYWYRQAAGRGLQLLFYSVGIGQISSEVPQNLSASRPQDRQFILSSKKLLLSDSGFYLCARQNDRNTEAFFGQGTRLTVV.

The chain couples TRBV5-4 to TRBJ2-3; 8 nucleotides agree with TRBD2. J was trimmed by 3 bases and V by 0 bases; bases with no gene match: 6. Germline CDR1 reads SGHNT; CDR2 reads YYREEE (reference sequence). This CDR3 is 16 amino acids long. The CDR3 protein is CASSLESGSLTDTQYF. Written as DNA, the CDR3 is TGTGCCAGCAGCTTGGAGAGCGGGAGTTTGACAGATACGCAGTATTTT.

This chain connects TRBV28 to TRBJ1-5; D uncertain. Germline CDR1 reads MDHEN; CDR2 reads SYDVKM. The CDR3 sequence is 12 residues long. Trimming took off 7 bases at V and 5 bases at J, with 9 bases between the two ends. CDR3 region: CASNLYHQPQHF. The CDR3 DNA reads TGTGCCAGCAATCTGTATCATCAGCCCCAGCATTTT.

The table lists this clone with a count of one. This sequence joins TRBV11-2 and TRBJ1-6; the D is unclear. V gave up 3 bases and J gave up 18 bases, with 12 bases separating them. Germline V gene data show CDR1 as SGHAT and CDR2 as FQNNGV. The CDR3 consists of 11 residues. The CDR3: CASSFDTETHF. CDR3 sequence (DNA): TGTGCCAGCAGCTTTGACACGGAAACCCACTTT.

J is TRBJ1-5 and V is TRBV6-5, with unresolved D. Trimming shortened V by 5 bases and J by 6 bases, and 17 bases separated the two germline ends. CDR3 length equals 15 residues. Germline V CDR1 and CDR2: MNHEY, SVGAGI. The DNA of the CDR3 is TGTGCCAGCAGTCCGCGGCCGGAGGTCCGTCAGCCCCAGCATTTT. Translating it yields CASSPRPEVRQPQHF.

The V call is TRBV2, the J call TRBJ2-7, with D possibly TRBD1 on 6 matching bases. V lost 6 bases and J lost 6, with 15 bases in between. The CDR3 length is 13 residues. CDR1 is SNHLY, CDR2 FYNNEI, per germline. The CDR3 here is CASSIEGVGEQYF. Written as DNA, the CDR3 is TGTGCCAGCAGCATAGAGGGGGTGGGCGAGCAGTACTTC.

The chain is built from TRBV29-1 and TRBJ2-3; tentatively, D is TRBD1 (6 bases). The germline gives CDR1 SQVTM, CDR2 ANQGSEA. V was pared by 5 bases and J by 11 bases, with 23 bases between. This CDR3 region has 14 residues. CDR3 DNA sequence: TGCAGCGTTATGACGGCTCCCCTTCGAGGGGGGCAGTATTTT. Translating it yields CSVMTAPLRGGQYF.

CDR3 sequence: CASSRTEREKLFF. The CDR3 nucleotides read TGTGCCAGCAGCCGGACAGAAAGAGAAAAACTGTTTTTT. The rearrangement uses TRBV6-5 and TRBJ1-4, with a tentative D call TRBD1 (6 bases). V was pared by 6 bases and J by 8 bases, with 13 bases between. The V gene's germline CDR1 is MNHEY and CDR2 SVGAGI. CDR3 size: 13 residues.

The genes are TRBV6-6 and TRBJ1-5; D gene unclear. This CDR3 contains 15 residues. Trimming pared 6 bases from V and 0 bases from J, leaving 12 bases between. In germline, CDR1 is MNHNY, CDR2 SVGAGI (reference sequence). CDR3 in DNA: TGTGCCAGCAGACGAAAGGAGAATAGCAATCAGCCCCAGCATTTT. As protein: CASRRKENSNQPQHF.

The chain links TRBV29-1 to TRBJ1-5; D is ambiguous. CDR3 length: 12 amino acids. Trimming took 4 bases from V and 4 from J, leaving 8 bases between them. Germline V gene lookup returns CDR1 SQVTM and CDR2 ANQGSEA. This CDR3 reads CSVGAENQPQHF. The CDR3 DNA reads TGCAGCGTTGGGGCTGAAAATCAGCCCCAGCATTTT.

The chain's CDR3 is CASSLSRSSYNEQFF. CDR3 bases: TGTGCCAGCAGCTTATCACGAAGCTCCTACAATGAGCAGTTCTTC. V gene TRBV7-2 combines with J gene TRBJ2-1; no clear D gene. The CDR3 loop spans 15 amino acids. Germline assignment: CDR1 SGHTA and CDR2 FQGNSA. Trimming shortened V by 2 bases and J by 0 bases, and 8 bases separated the two germline ends.

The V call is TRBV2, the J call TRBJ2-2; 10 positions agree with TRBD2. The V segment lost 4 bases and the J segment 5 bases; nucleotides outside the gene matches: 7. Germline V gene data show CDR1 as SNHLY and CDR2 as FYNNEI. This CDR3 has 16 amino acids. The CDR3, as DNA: TGTGCCAGCAGTGGGAAGCGGGGGGGCTGGACCGGGGAGCTGTTTTTT. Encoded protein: CASSGKRGGWTGELFF.

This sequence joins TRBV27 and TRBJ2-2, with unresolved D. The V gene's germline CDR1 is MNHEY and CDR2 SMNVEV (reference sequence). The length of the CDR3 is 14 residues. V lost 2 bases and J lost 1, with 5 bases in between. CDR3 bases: TGTGCCAGCAGTTTACAAGAGAACACCGGGGAGCTGTTTTTT. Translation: CASSLQENTGELFF.

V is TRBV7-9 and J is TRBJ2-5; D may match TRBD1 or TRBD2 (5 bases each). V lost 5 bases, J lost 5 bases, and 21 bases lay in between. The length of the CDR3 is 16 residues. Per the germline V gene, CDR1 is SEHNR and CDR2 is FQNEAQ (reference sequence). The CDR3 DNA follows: TGTGCCAGCAGCCCTCCGGGGCAGCCCGGCCGGGAGACCCAGTACTTC. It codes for CASSPPGQPGRETQYF. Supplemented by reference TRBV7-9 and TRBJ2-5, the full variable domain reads DTGVSQNPRHKITKRGQNVTFRCDPISEHNRLYWYRQTLGQGPEFLTYFQNEAQLEKSRLLSDRFSAERPKGSFSTLEIQRTEQGDSAMYLCASSPPGQPGRETQYFGPGTRLLVL.

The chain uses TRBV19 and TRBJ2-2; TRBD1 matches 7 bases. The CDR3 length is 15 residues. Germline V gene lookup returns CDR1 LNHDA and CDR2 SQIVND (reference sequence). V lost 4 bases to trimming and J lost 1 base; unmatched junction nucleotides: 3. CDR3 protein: CASSKGQLNTGELFF. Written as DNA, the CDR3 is TGTGCCAGTAGTAAGGGACAGTTGAACACCGGGGAGCTGTTTTTT.

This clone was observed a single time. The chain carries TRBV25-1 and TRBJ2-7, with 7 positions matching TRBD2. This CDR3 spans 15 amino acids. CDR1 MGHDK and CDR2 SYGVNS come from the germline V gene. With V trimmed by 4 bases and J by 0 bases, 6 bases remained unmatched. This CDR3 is CASSAGGSGSYEQYF. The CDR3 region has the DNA TGTGCCAGCAGTGCTGGCGGGAGCGGCTCCTACGAGCAGTACTTC.

Written as DNA, the CDR3 is TGCGCCAGCAGCTGGAGGGCCGGGCAGAGGACTTCCTACGAGCAGTACTTC. Translation gives CASSWRAGQRTSYEQYF. The V call is TRBV5-1, the J call TRBJ2-7, with TRBD2 as a possible D gene (6 bases). V was cut by 3 bases and J by 1 base, with 20 bases left in between. The CDR3 spans 17 residues. Looked up from germline, CDR1 is SGHRS and CDR2 is YFSETQ.

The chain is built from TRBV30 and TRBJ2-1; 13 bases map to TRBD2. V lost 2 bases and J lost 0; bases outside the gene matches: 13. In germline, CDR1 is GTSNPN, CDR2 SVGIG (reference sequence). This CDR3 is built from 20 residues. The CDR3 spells CAWSTRTSGSFGRSYNEQFF. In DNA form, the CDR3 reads TGTGCCTGGAGTACGAGGACTAGCGGGAGTTTCGGGCGCTCCTACAATGAGCAGTTCTTC.

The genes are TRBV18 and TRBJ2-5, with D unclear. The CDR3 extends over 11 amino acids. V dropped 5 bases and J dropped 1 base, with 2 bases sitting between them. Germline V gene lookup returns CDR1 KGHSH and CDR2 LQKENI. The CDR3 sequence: CASSSQETQYF. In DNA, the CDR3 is TGTGCCAGCTCATCCCAAGAGACCCAGTACTTC.

CDR3 loop: CASSLVRNTEAFF. The CDR3 nucleotides are TGTGCCAGCAGCTTAGTACGGAACACTGAAGCTTTCTTT. The chain uses TRBV7-2 and TRBJ1-1; D unclear. The CDR3 is made up of 13 amino acids. Germline lookup yields CDR1 SGHTA and CDR2 FQGNSA. With 1 base removed from V and 1 base from J, the gap between germline ends came to 4 bases.

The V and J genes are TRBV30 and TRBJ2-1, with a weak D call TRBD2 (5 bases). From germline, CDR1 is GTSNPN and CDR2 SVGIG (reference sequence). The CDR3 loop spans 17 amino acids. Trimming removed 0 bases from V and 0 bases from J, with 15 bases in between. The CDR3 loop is CAWSVSGSGSSYNEQFF. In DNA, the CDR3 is TGTGCCTGGAGTGTATCGGGGAGCGGCAGCTCCTACAATGAGCAGTTCTTC.

The CDR3 DNA is TGTGCCAGCAGTGAAGAGGGCGGGGATGGCTACACCTTC. Protein sequence: CASSEEGGDGYTF. This chain uses TRBV6-1 with TRBJ1-2; no reliable D call. Germline CDR1 reads MNHNS; CDR2 reads SASEGT. The CDR3 loop spans 13 amino acids. V was shortened by 1 base and J by 6 bases, with 9 bases between the two germline ends.

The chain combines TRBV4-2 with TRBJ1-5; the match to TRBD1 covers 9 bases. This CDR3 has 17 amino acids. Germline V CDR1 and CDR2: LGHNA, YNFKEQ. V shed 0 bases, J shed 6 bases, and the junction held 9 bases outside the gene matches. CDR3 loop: CASSQDIVGQGRQPQHF. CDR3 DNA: TGTGCCAGCAGCCAAGATATCGTAGGACAGGGGCGTCAGCCCCAGCATTTT.

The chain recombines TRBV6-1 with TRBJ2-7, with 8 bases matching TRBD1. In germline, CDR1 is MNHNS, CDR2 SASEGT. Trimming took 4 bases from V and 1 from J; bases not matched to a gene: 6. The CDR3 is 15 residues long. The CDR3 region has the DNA TGTGCCAGCAGTGCCTGGGGGACAGGTTCCTACGAGCAGTACTTC. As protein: CASSAWGTGSYEQYF.

CDR3: CASSHTPGTGSYNEQFF. The CDR3 DNA sequence: TGCGCCAGCAGCCACACCCCCGGGACAGGGTCCTACAATGAGCAGTTCTTC. The V and J genes are TRBV4-1 and TRBJ2-1, with 9 bases matching TRBD1. Germline values: CDR1 MGHRA, CDR2 YSYEKL. V was pared by 3 bases and J by 1 base, with 7 bases of the junction left unmatched. The CDR3 spans 17 residues.

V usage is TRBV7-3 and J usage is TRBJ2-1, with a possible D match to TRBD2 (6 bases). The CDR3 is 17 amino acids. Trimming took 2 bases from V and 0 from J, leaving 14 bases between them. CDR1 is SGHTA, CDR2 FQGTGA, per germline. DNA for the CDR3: TGTGCCAGCAGCTTAGATGGGCTAGCGACCTCCTACAATGAGCAGTTCTTC. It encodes CASSLDGLATSYNEQFF.

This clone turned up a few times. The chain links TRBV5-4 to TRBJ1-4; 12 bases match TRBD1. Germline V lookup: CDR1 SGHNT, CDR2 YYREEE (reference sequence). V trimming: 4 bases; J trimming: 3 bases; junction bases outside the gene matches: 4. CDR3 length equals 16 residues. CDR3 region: CASSQGQGAANEKLFF. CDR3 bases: TGTGCCAGCAGCCAGGGACAGGGGGCTGCTAATGAAAAACTGTTTTTT.

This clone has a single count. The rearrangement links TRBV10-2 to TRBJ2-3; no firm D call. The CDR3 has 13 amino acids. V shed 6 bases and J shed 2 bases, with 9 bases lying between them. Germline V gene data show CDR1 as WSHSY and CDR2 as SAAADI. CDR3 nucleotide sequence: TGCGCCAGCAGGGCTTTCCCCACAGATACGCAGTATTTT. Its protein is CASRAFPTDTQYF.

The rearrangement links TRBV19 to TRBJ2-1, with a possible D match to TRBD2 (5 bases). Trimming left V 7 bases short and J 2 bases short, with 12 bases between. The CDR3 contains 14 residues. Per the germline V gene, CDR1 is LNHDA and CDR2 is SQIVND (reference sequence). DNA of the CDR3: TGTGCCAGTAATAAAGACGGGACCTACAATGAGCAGTTCTTC. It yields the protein CASNKDGTYNEQFF. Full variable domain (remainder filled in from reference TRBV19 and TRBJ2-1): DGGITQSPKYLFRKEGQNVTLSCEQNLNHDAMYWYRQDPGQGLRLIYYSQIVNDFQKGDIAEGYSVSREKKESFPLTVTSAQKNPTAFYLCASNKDGTYNEQFFGPGTRLTVL.

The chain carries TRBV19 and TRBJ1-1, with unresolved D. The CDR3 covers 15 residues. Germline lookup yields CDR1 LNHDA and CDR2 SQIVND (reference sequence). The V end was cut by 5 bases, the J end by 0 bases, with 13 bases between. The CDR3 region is CASSQRQLMNTEAFF. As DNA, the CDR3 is TGTGCCAGTAGTCAAAGGCAACTCATGAACACTGAAGCTTTCTTT.